Described below is a single T cell receptor beta chain sequence and its context. Its antigen remains unidentified. PCR was performed a second time for about 7 to 11 cycles using a sample-barcoded 5' primer and a J-beta primer mix. Every cDNA was tagged by a template-switch adaptor with 12 random nucleotides. Using its own MiXCR run on the 5' RACE reads, TCRdb lists one record per CDR3 protein. This table holds just under 750,000 distinct CDR3 sequences, 22% found once. This sample is part of a study of blood T cells in healthy people across ages. Study-level points and caveats: No conclusive comparison of naive versus antigen-experienced cells was possible with unsorted PBMCs. It was the long-lived donors that had more naive CD4+ cells and higher diversity than aged donors.

The CDR3 has 13 amino acids. Trimming removed 8 bases at V and 7 bases at J, with 14 bases between. Germline V gene lookup returns CDR1 SGHTA and CDR2 FQGNSA. The sequenced sample was blood. This sequence was found in a man in his 70s in good health. V gene TRBV7-2 combines with J gene TRBJ1-4; D uncertain. This CDR3 reads CASGRSRGEKLFF. The CDR3 coding sequence is TGTGCCAGCGGGAGGTCGCGAGGTGAAAAACTGTTTTTT.